The 17 T cell receptor beta chains given below trace back to one sample, sequenced in a study of immune cell composition in non-small cell lung cancer (dated by TCRdb to 2017 to 2019). Normal lung samples came from the same patient and were non-adjacent lung tissue collected as far from the tumour as possible, with a minimum distance of 3 cm. The method was the immunoSEQ multiplex PCR assay. TCRdb stores this immuneACCESS table with in-frame sequences only. Part of the clones is absent; in the studies checked, under half of the shortfall reflects unresolved V genes, and no reason is known for the rest. The sample table shows under 6,000 clones, and approximately 91% are seen once. 5.8% of the sample is held by the ten biggest clonotypes. The sequencing input was non-adjacent lung tissue. The receptors shown here come from a human donor with non-small cell lung cancer. Some clones in this sample may be carry-over from other donors' samples.

The rearrangement joins TRBV18 to TRBJ1-5, with D possibly being TRBD1 (5 bases). This CDR3 has 16 amino acids. The V gene's germline CDR1 is KGHSH and CDR2 LQKENI. Trimming took 1 base from V and 2 from J, leaving 12 bases between them. In DNA form, the CDR3 reads TGTGCCAGCTCACCACTGGCGGGGCAGGGCAATCAGCCCCAGCATTTT. This codes for CASSPLAGQGNQPQHF. Variable domain in full (rest from reference TRBV18 and TRBJ1-5): NAGVMQNPRHLVRRRGQEARLRCSPMKGHSHVYWYRQLPEEGLKFMVYLQKENIIDESGMPKERFSAEFPKEGPSILRIQQVVRGDSAAYFCASSPLAGQGNQPQHFGDGTRLSIL.

Concerning this clone itself: One end of the junction does not line up with germline, which may come from a read error. V and J are TRBV28 and TRBJ1-3; 7 nucleotides align to TRBD1. Germline lookup yields CDR1 MDHEN and CDR2 SYDVKM. The CDR3 runs to 10 residues. CDR3 sequence: CASSQGTVEF. In DNA form, the CDR3 reads TGTGCCAGCAGTCAGGGGACAGTGGAATTT.

The chain is built from TRBV5-6 and TRBJ2-7, with 8 bases lining up with TRBD1. Germline V gene data show CDR1 as SGHDT and CDR2 as YYEEEE. V gave up 6 bases and J gave up 5 bases; unmatched junction bases: 7. The CDR3 loop spans 13 amino acids. Here the CDR3 DNA reads TGTGCCAGCATCCGGACAGGGATCCACGAGCAGTACTTC. Amino acids: CASIRTGIHEQYF.

This clone occurred once. The gene calls are TRBV5-6 and TRBJ2-7, with 7 bases lining up with TRBD1. In germline, CDR1 is SGHDT, CDR2 YYEEEE. The CDR3 runs to 13 residues. The V gene end was trimmed by 4 bases and the J gene end by 7 bases; junction bases not matched to a gene: 8. This CDR3 is CASSETGRREQYF. In DNA form, the CDR3 reads TGTGCCAGCAGCGAGACAGGGCGGAGAGAGCAGTACTTC.

This rearrangement joins TRBV19 to TRBJ1-5; 7 bases are a match to TRBD1. The germline CDR1 and CDR2 sequences are LNHDA and SQIVND (reference sequence). The CDR3 totals 14 residues. Trimming removed 3 bases from V and 11 bases from J; junction bases left unmatched: 10. CDR3 sequence (DNA): TGTGCCAGTAGTATGACCGGACAGGTCCCTTCCCAGCATTTT. This sequence encodes CASSMTGQVPSQHF.

The chain employs TRBV11-2 and TRBJ2-1, with 9 bases aligning to TRBD2. V gave up 2 bases and J gave up 2 bases; unmatched junction bases: 7. Germline loops: CDR1 SGHAT, CDR2 FQNNGV. The CDR3 consists of 17 residues. The CDR3 DNA reads TGTGCCAGCAGCTTATCCGCGGGGGGGCCGCCCTACAATGAGCAGTTCTTC. It is translated as CASSLSAGGPPYNEQFF.

The CDR3 DNA is TGTGCCAGCAGCTTGCTGGTGGGAGGGTACAATGAGCAGTTCTTC. Encoded protein: CASSLLVGGYNEQFF. V usage is TRBV5-6 and J usage is TRBJ2-1; 7 bases map to TRBD2. With 1 base clipped from V and 4 bases from J, the junction kept 5 bases outside the gene matches. This CDR3 is built from 15 residues. The germline V gene has CDR1 SGHDT and CDR2 YYEEEE.

This clone came up a few times. The rearrangement uses TRBV7-3 and TRBJ2-1; 10 bases map to TRBD1. The CDR3 spans 17 residues. Germline V CDR1 and CDR2: SGHTA, FQGTGA. Trimming cost V 2 bases and J 3 bases; bases outside gene matches: 7. Here the CDR3 DNA reads TGTGCCAGCAGCTTAGGGGACAGGGGTCGGATCTACAATGAGCAGTTCTTC. This gives the protein CASSLGDRGRIYNEQFF.

The chain links TRBV29-1 to TRBJ2-1; 9 bases are a match to TRBD1. Germline V gene sequence: CDR1 SQVTM, CDR2 ANQGSEA. V dropped 6 bases and J dropped 4; count of bases not matched to a gene: 4. The CDR3 contains 13 residues. CDR3: CSVGGTGYNEQFF. The CDR3 bases are TGCAGCGTGGGGGGGACAGGGTACAATGAGCAGTTCTTC.

V is TRBV15 and J is TRBJ2-6; D unclear. Germline V gene sequence: CDR1 LNHNV, CDR2 YYDKDF (reference sequence). Trimming left V 3 bases short and J 1 base short, with 7 bases between. The CDR3 covers 15 residues. The CDR3: CATSSSGSGANVLTF. CDR3 sequence (DNA): TGTGCCACCAGCAGTAGTGGTTCTGGGGCCAACGTCCTGACTTTC. Together with reference TRBV15 and TRBJ2-6, the CDR3 gives the full variable domain: DAMVIQNPRYQVTQFGKPVTLSCSQTLNHNVMYWYQQKSSQAPKLLFHYYDKDFNNEADTPDNFQSRRPNTSFCFLDIRSPGLGDTAMYLCATSSSGSGANVLTFGAGSRLTVL.

The rearrangement links TRBV6-6 to TRBJ2-7; 15 nucleotides align to TRBD2. The CDR3 contains 13 residues. V shed 6 bases and J 6 bases; nucleotides not matched to a gene: 0. Germline-derived CDR1 and CDR2 are MNHNY and SVGAGI (reference sequence). The CDR3 reads CASRGLAGGEQYF. The CDR3 bases are TGTGCCAGCAGGGGACTAGCGGGAGGCGAGCAGTACTTC.

The rearrangement links TRBV6-5 to TRBJ1-2, with D possibly TRBD1 on 5 matching bases. Germline CDR1 MNHEY, CDR2 SVGAGI. The CDR3 has 15 amino acids. V was pared by 6 bases and J by 5 bases, with 19 bases between. The CDR3 DNA follows: TGTGCCAGCAGCCCCGAGACCAGGGATACTTATGGCTACACCTTC. It encodes CASSPETRDTYGYTF.

The gene calls are TRBV10-3 and TRBJ2-1, with D possibly matching TRBD2 (7 bases). CDR1 ENHRY and CDR2 SYGVKD come from the germline V gene. Between the trimmed V and J ends, which lost 3 bases and 5 bases, there was a span of 20 bases. The CDR3 is made up of 17 amino acids. DNA of the CDR3: TGTGCCATCAGTGACGTTGGGAGGGGGGCTCTAGACAATGAGCAGTTCTTC. Translation: CAISDVGRGALDNEQFF.

CDR3 bases: TGTGCCAGCAGCTACGGCCCGGGGGAGACCCAGTACTTC. This gives the protein CASSYGPGETQYF. The genes are TRBV5-6 and TRBJ2-5; tentatively, D is TRBD2 (5 bases). V lost 3 bases and J 5 bases, leaving 11 bases between the germline ends. In germline, CDR1 is SGHDT, CDR2 YYEEEE. This CDR3 is 13 amino acids long.

This chain joins TRBV27 and TRBJ1-1; TRBD1 aligns across 7 bases. Germline V gene lookup returns CDR1 MNHEY and CDR2 SMNVEV (reference sequence). The CDR3 is 15 amino acids. V lost 5 bases to trimming and J lost 11 bases; unmatched junction nucleotides: 17. CDR3 DNA sequence: TGTGCCAGCAGTCCAACAACCGGGACAGTTGGTCTGGCTTTCTTT. This sequence encodes CASSPTTGTVGLAFF.

The chain couples TRBV11-2 to TRBJ2-1, with 8 bases that match TRBD1. Germline CDR1 is SGHAT and CDR2 is FQNNGV. J lost 1 base, V lost 4 bases, and 3 bases had no gene match. The CDR3 consists of 15 residues. DNA of the CDR3: TGTGCCAGCAGCTCAGGGGGCAGTTCCTACAATGAGCAGTTCTTC. This codes for CASSSGGSSYNEQFF.

The V and J genes are TRBV28 and TRBJ1-5; D gene unclear. Germline values: CDR1 MDHEN, CDR2 SYDVKM. The CDR3 consists of 11 residues. Trimming removed 4 bases from V and 7 bases from J, with 5 bases in between. The CDR3 DNA is TGTGCCAGCAGTTCGGGACAGCCCCAGCATTTT. Protein: CASSSGQPQHF.